A selection of T cell receptor beta chains follows, all from one sample in a study of CD8 T cells in Susac syndrome. TCRdb used MiXCR to reprocess the immunoSEQ multiplex PCR reads, holding one entry per CDR3 protein. The table shows a few hundred thousand distinct CDR3 sequences, with roughly 85% occurring only once. Sequencing was performed on CD8+ T cells from PBMCs. These receptors were taken from a human donor with multiple sclerosis. Each CDR3 is given with its conserved first and last residue. The order of the fields is J gene, clone size, V gene, D gene, CDR3 DNA, CDR3 protein. A D gene is named only where the DNA matches it firmly. Rows give clone size only sometimes, using once, few, many, or a class for an expanded clone.

j_gene: TRBJ1-4
abundance: NA
v_gene: TRBV11-2
d_gene: TRBD1
CDR3nt: TGTGCCAGCAGCACAGGGGTGGGTAATGAAAAACTGTTTTTT
CDR3aa: CASSTGVGNEKLFF

j_gene: TRBJ2-5
abundance: NA
v_gene: TRBV30
d_gene: NA
CDR3nt: TGTGCCTGGAGCCTACTTGGCGAGACCCAGTACTTC
CDR3aa: CAWSLLGETQYF

j_gene: TRBJ1-5
abundance: NA
v_gene: TRBV29-1
d_gene: NA
CDR3nt: TGCAGCGTTGATGTCGGAACCCATAGCAATCAGCCCCAGCATTTT
CDR3aa: CSVDVGTHSNQPQHF

j_gene: TRBJ1-2
abundance: NA
v_gene: TRBV29-1
d_gene: NA
CDR3nt: TGCAGCGTTGTAAGGCAGGACTATGGCTACACCTTC
CDR3aa: CSVVRQDYGYTF

j_gene: TRBJ1-1
abundance: NA
v_gene: TRBV6-1
d_gene: NA
CDR3nt: TGTGCCAGCAGTGACGCCGACTCGCACACTGAAGCTTTCTTT
CDR3aa: CASSDADSHTEAFF

j_gene: TRBJ2-7
abundance: NA
v_gene: TRBV10-2
d_gene: NA
CDR3nt: TGCGCCAGCAGTGAGGGGCGGGAACGCTACGAGCAGTACTTC
CDR3aa: CASSEGRERYEQYF

j_gene: TRBJ2-2
abundance: once
v_gene: TRBV29-1
d_gene: TRBD1
CDR3nt: TGCAGCGTTGAAGATCACGCGGGACAGGCCACCGGGGAGCTGTTTTTT
CDR3aa: CSVEDHAGQATGELFF

j_gene: TRBJ2-2
abundance: NA
v_gene: TRBV28
d_gene: TRBD2
CDR3nt: TGTGCCAGCAGTTTAGGAGCGGGAGGAAGGGACGGGGAGCTGTTTTTT
CDR3aa: CASSLGAGGRDGELFF

j_gene: TRBJ2-4
abundance: NA
v_gene: TRBV7-9
d_gene: NA
CDR3nt: TGTGCCAGCAGCTTAGGAATCGACAGGAACATTCAGTACTTC
CDR3aa: CASSLGIDRNIQYF

j_gene: TRBJ2-7
abundance: NA
v_gene: TRBV15
d_gene: NA
CDR3nt: TGTGCCACCGCCCCCGAAGGGTTTCCCTCCTACGAGCAGTACTTC
CDR3aa: CATAPEGFPSYEQYF

j_gene: TRBJ2-7
abundance: few
v_gene: TRBV5-1
d_gene: NA
CDR3nt: TGCGCCAGCGGCTCTTGGTCCCCCCCCGACGAGCAGTACTTC
CDR3aa: CASGSWSPPDEQYF

j_gene: TRBJ1-3
abundance: NA
v_gene: TRBV7-9
d_gene: NA
CDR3nt: TGTGCCAGCAGCTTCGTAACAGCCGGAAACACCATATATTTT
CDR3aa: CASSFVTAGNTIYF

j_gene: TRBJ2-1
abundance: NA
v_gene: TRBV6-2/TRBV6-3
d_gene: TRBD2
CDR3nt: TGTGCCAGCAATTATATACTAGCGGGAGGGCCTGATGAGCAGTTCTTC
CDR3aa: CASNYILAGGPDEQFF

j_gene: TRBJ2-1
abundance: NA
v_gene: TRBV28
d_gene: NA
CDR3nt: TGTGCCAGCAGTTCAAACAGGGCCCCCCGGTTGGGTGAGCAGTTCTTC
CDR3aa: CASSSNRAPRLGEQFF

j_gene: TRBJ2-1
abundance: once
v_gene: TRBV5-4
d_gene: TRBD2
CDR3nt: TGTGCCAGCAGCCTTGTGGGACTACGTACGGTGGACGAGCAGTTCTTC
CDR3aa: CASSLVGLRTVDEQFF

j_gene: TRBJ1-1
abundance: few
v_gene: TRBV15
d_gene: NA
CDR3nt: TGTGCCACCAGCAGTGACCGGGGGAAGGCTTTCTTT
CDR3aa: CATSSDRGKAFF

j_gene: TRBJ1-6
abundance: NA
v_gene: TRBV30
d_gene: NA
CDR3nt: TGTGCCTGGAGTGTAACGGGTAATTCACCCCTCCACTTT
CDR3aa: CAWSVTGNSPLHF

j_gene: TRBJ2-2
abundance: NA
v_gene: TRBV28
d_gene: NA
CDR3nt: TGTGCCAGCAGTTTGGGCAGAGGGGTTCCCGGGGAGCTGTTTTTT
CDR3aa: CASSLGRGVPGELFF

j_gene: TRBJ2-2
abundance: NA
v_gene: TRBV6-1
d_gene: TRBD1
CDR3nt: TGTGCCAGCAGTGAACAGGGGGACACCGGGGAGCTGTTTTTT
CDR3aa: CASSEQGDTGELFF

j_gene: TRBJ2-6
abundance: NA
v_gene: TRBV4-3
d_gene: NA
CDR3nt: TGCGCCAGCAGCCAAGATATCGGGTCTGGGGCCAACGTCCTGACTTTC
CDR3aa: CASSQDIGSGANVLTF

j_gene: TRBJ1-2
abundance: NA
v_gene: TRBV10-2
d_gene: TRBD1
CDR3nt: TGCGCCAGCACCGGACAGGGACTGTTACTAAACTATGGCTACACCTTC
CDR3aa: CASTGQGLLLNYGYTF

j_gene: TRBJ2-7
abundance: NA
v_gene: TRBV9
d_gene: NA
CDR3nt: TGTGCCAGCAGCGTAGGAGGTGGGTCTGGAAGCTCCTACGAGCAGTACTTC
CDR3aa: CASSVGGGSGSSYEQYF

j_gene: TRBJ2-3
abundance: once
v_gene: TRBV7-9
d_gene: NA
CDR3nt: TGTGCCAGCACTCTCACTGAGGGGGGAACTCCACCAGATACGCAGTATTTT
CDR3aa: CASTLTEGGTPPDTQYF